These T cell receptor beta chains were read from a single sample in a study of blood T cells in healthy people across ages. TCRdb passed the 5' RACE reads through MiXCR, listing each CDR3 protein once. In the table there are around 820,000 distinct CDR3 sequences, just under 25% of which are singletons. These data were also filed under a second study, of T cells of mothers and their children.

The sequenced sample was blood. These receptors all come from a boy younger than 18 in good health. Each CDR3 is given with its conserved first and last residue. The D gene is left open where the match is weak. The listing skips clone size in some rows; elsewhere it reads once, few, many or a size class.

v_gene	j_gene	abundance	d_gene	CDR3nt	CDR3aa
TRBV28	TRBJ2-7	-	-	TGTGCCAGCAGTCATCCTTCAGGGTACCACGAGCAGTACTTC	CASSHPSGYHEQYF
TRBV5-1	TRBJ2-7	-	TRBD1	TGCGCCAGCAGCAGGACAGGGGAGTACGAGCAGTACTTC	CASSRTGEYEQYF
TRBV7-2	TRBJ2-1	few	-	TGTGCCAGCAGCTTAGCTCCACATACACAGGGCGTCAATGAGCAGTTCTTC	CASSLAPHTQGVNEQFF
TRBV6-2/TRBV6-3	TRBJ1-5	few	-	TGTGCCAGCAGTTACGCGAAGACGTATCAGCCCCAGCATTTT	CASSYAKTYQPQHF
TRBV5-1	TRBJ1-6	few	-	TGCGCCAGCAGCGGGGATTTGGATTCACCCCTCCACTTT	CASSGDLDSPLHF
TRBV7-8	TRBJ2-2	-	TRBD1	TGTGCCAGCAGCTCAAGGACAGGGCAAAGCACCGGGGAGCTGTTTTTT	CASSSRTGQSTGELFF
TRBV12-3/TRBV12-4	TRBJ1-2	few	-	TGTGCCAGCACCTTGGGCTATGGCTACACCTTC	CASTLGYGYTF
TRBV9	TRBJ2-5	-	-	TGTGCCAGCAGCGTAGGTTGGGGCCAAGAGACCCAGTACTTC	CASSVGWGQETQYF
TRBV6-5	TRBJ1-1	-	-	TGTGCCAGCAGTTACAACGGGCAGGGGAAAACTGAAGCTTTCTTT	CASSYNGQGKTEAFF
TRBV20-1	TRBJ2-6	few	-	TGCAGTGCCGTTCCCGTTAGCTCTGGGGCCAACGTCCTGACTTTC	CSAVPVSSGANVLTF
TRBV6-1	TRBJ2-7	-	TRBD2	TGTGCCAGCAGCGAGTCAGGCCGGGGGGCCTACGAGCAGTACTTC	CASSESGRGAYEQYF
TRBV6-7	TRBJ1-2	-	-	TGTGCCAGCAGTTATAAGGGAAGGAGGACTGCAGGGGCGTCAGGCAATGGCTACACCTTC	CASSYKGRRTAGASGNGYTF
TRBV7-9	TRBJ1-4	few	-	TGTGCCAGCAGCTTAATAGAAAAACTGTTTTTT	CASSLIEKLFF
TRBV5-6	TRBJ2-7	few	-	TGTGCCAGCAGCTTGAATCGGGGTCAAGGATTTAACGGCGAGCAGTACTTC	CASSLNRGQGFNGEQYF
TRBV6-2/TRBV6-3	TRBJ2-5	few	TRBD1	TGTGCCAGCAGCTCGCTCGCGACAGGGAAGGTCCCGGAGACCCAGTACTTC	CASSSLATGKVPETQYF
TRBV11-2	TRBJ1-4	-	TRBD1	TGTGCCAGCAGCTTAATTAGCGGGACAGGGGGTGAAAAACTGTTTTTT	CASSLISGTGGEKLFF
TRBV3-1	TRBJ2-5	many	-	TGTGCCAGCAGCCAAGTGGGGGAGACCCAGTACTTC	CASSQVGETQYF
TRBV2	TRBJ2-3	-	-	TGTGCCAGCAGTACCAGGGATGGAAGCACAGATACGCAGTATTTT	CASSTRDGSTDTQYF
TRBV11-2	TRBJ2-1	few	-	TGTGCCAGCAGCTTAAACGACGATGAGCAGTTCTTC	CASSLNDDEQFF
TRBV7-9	TRBJ2-7	few	-	TGTGCCAGCAGCTTAGCTTTAGACAGGTCAAACGAGCAGTACTTC	CASSLALDRSNEQYF
TRBV20-1	TRBJ2-5	-	-	TGCAGTGCTAATGATTTAAGCTACGAGCAGTGCTTC	CSANDLSYEQCF
TRBV28	TRBJ2-7	few	TRBD2	TGTGCCAGCAGTTCCCCTGTAGCGGGAGCAATCTACGAGCAGTACTTC	CASSSPVAGAIYEQYF
TRBV20-1	TRBJ2-2	-	-	TGCAGTGCTAGAGTCCAGACAGCCCGAAGGACCGGGGAGCTGTTTTTT	CSARVQTARRTGELFF
TRBV4-3	TRBJ2-7	few	-	TGCGCCAGCAGCCAAGTGGCAGGGCCCTACGAGCAGTACTTC	CASSQVAGPYEQYF
TRBV12-3/TRBV12-4	TRBJ2-1	-	-	TGTGCCAGCAGTGCACCAGCAGCCGGCTCCTACAATGAGCAGTTCTTC	CASSAPAAGSYNEQFF
TRBV25-1	TRBJ2-3	few	-	TGTGCCAGCAGTGAAATGGGAACAGATACGCAGTATTTT	CASSEMGTDTQYF
TRBV7-9	TRBJ1-5	few	-	TGTGCCAGCAGCTTAGACGGCTATATGGCTCAGCCCCAGCATTTT	CASSLDGYMAQPQHF
TRBV9	TRBJ2-1	-	-	TGTGCCAGCAGCCCCCGACCTAGCTCCTACAATGGGCAGTTCTTC	CASSPRPSSYNGQFF
TRBV6-2/TRBV6-3	TRBJ2-3	few	TRBD2	TGTGCCAGCAGCCGAACTAGCGGGGGCCGTGAGGAGAATCTTGATACGCAGTATTTT	CASSRTSGGREENLDTQYF
TRBV14	TRBJ2-1	few	TRBD1	TGTGCCAGCAGCCAATGGGGACAGGGGGCCTACAATGAGCAGTTCTTC	CASSQWGQGAYNEQFF
TRBV7-2	TRBJ1-2	few	TRBD1	TGTGCCAGCAGCTTAGAGACAGGGGTGGGTGGCTACACCTTC	CASSLETGVGGYTF
TRBV27	TRBJ2-7	-	-	TGTGCCAGCAGTTTAGAAAGAAACCCCTACGAGCAGTACTTC	CASSLERNPYEQYF
TRBV20-1	TRBJ2-4	-	TRBD1	TGCAGTGCTAAGGGGACAGGGCTCAACATTCAGTACTTC	CSAKGTGLNIQYF
TRBV7-9	TRBJ1-1	few	-	TGTGCCAGCAGCCTCCGGAGCGGGGAGGAGAACACTGAAGCTTTCTTT	CASSLRSGEENTEAFF
TRBV20-1	TRBJ2-6	-	-	TGCAGTGCTAGAGGGGAGTCAGGAGCTGGGGCCAACGTCCCGACTTTC	CSARGESGAGANVPTF
TRBV7-3	TRBJ1-2	-	-	TGTGCCAGCAGCCCGACCGGGACGGGGACGGACTATGGCTACACCTTC	CASSPTGTGTDYGYTF
TRBV2	TRBJ1-2	few	TRBD1	TGTGCCAGCAGTGATTGGGACAGCGTTAACTATGGCTACACCTTC	CASSDWDSVNYGYTF
TRBV28	TRBJ1-6	few	-	TGTGCCAGCAGTTCACTCGGGGGGAAGTTTGACTCACCCCTCCACTTT	CASSSLGGKFDSPLHF
TRBV4-3	TRBJ2-7	few	-	TGCGCCAGCAGCCAAATACCGTCCAGCTACGAGCAGTACTTC	CASSQIPSSYEQYF
TRBV6-5	TRBJ2-3	few	-	TGTGCCAGCACCGCGACCCGGGGGAGCACAGATACGCAGTATTTT	CASTATRGSTDTQYF
TRBV7-9	TRBJ2-3	-	TRBD2	TGTGCCAGCAGCTCCGCCCTAGCGGGACCCATGACAGATACGCAGTATTTT	CASSSALAGPMTDTQYF
TRBV7-2	TRBJ1-2	-	TRBD1	TGTGCCAGCAGCCCGACGACAGGGCACATTAACTATGGCTACACCTTC	CASSPTTGHINYGYTF